This T cell receptor (beta chain) comes out of a study of regulatory T cells in long-lasting Graves disease. Notes on the study in general: Comparison showed that persistent patients shared more public clonotypes (about 2,700) than new patients (966).

This CDR3 is 13 amino acids long. Trimming removed 7 bases at V and 5 bases at J, with 14 bases between. Germline CDR1 is MDHEN and CDR2 is SYDVKM. Comments on this clonotype: Its antigen is still unknown.

Arm-PCR with iRepertoire HTBI primers amplified the CDR3 regions for these TCR beta libraries. A single record per CDR3 protein comes from TCRdb applying MiXCR to the multiplex PCR reads. The table records about 620,000 distinct CDR3 sequences, less than 20% of them present only once. Described time point: newly diagnosed GD, antithyroid drugs for less than 3 months. PBMC-extracted RNA yielded the TCR library. The same sample was also studied in work on T cells in Graves' hyperthyroidism and ophthalmopathy. That work adds: A set of HTBI primers served as the primers for a first-round RT-PCR of the TCR CDR3. The blood repertoire included most of the expanded thyroid clonotypes above 0.001.

The source is a woman aged 30 to 39 with Graves disease. The rearrangement uses TRBV28 and TRBJ1-2, with a possible D match to TRBD1 (6 bases). The starting material was peripheral blood mononuclear cells (PBMCs), obtained at new diagnosis, from a patient treated with antithyroid drugs. The CDR3 protein is CASTDRISYGYTF. In DNA, the CDR3 is TGTGCCAGCACTGACAGGATTAGTTATGGCTACACCTTC.